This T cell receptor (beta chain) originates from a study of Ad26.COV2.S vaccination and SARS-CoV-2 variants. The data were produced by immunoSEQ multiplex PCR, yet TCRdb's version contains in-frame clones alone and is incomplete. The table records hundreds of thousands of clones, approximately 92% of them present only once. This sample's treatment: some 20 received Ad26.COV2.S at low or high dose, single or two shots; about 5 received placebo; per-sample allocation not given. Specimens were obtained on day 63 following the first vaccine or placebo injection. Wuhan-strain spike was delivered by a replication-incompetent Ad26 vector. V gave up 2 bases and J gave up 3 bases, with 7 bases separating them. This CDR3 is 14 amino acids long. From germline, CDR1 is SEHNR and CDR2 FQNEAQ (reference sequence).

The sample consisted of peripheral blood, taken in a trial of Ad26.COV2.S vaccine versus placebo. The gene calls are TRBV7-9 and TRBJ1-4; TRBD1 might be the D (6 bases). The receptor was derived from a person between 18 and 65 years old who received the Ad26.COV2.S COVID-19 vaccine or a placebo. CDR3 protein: CASSLRGSNEKLFF. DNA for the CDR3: TGTGCCAGCAGCTTAAGGGGGTCTAATGAAAAACTGTTTTTT.